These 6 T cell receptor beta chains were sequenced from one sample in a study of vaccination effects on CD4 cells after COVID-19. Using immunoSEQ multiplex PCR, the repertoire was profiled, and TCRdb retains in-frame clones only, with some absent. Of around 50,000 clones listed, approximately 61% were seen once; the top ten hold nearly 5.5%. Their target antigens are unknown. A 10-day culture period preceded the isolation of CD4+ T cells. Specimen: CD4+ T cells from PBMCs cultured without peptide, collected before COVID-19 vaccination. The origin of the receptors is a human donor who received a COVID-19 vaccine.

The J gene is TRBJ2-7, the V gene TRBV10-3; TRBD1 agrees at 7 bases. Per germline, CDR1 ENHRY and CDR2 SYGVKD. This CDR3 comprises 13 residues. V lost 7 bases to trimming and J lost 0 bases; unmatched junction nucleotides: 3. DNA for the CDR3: TGTGCCATCAACCGGGACAGCTCCTACGAGCAGTACTTC. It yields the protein CAINRDSSYEQYF.

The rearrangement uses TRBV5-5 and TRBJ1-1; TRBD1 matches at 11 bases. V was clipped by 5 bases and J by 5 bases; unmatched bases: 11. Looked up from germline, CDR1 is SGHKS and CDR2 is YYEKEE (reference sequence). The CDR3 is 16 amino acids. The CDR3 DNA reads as TGTGCCAGCAGGAGGACAGGGGGCGCGAAGGGTACTGAAGCTTTCTTT. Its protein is CASRRTGGAKGTEAFF.

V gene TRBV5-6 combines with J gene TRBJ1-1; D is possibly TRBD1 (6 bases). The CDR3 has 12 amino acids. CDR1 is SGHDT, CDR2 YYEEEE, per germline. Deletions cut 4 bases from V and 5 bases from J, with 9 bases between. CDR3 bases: TGTGCCAGCAGCGCCAGGGGAACTGAAGCTTTCTTT. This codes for CASSARGTEAFF.

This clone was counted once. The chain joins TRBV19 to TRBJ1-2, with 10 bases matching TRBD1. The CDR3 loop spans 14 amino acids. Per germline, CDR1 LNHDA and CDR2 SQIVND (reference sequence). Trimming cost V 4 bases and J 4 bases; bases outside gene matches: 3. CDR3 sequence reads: CASSTTGGGYGYTF. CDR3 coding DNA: TGTGCCAGTAGTACGACAGGGGGCGGCTATGGCTACACCTTC.

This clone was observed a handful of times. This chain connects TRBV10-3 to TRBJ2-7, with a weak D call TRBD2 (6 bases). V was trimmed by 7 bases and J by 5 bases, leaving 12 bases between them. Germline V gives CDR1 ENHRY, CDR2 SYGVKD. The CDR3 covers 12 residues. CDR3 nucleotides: TGTGCCATCACAGGCGGGGTAGACGAGCAGTACTTC. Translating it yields CAITGGVDEQYF.

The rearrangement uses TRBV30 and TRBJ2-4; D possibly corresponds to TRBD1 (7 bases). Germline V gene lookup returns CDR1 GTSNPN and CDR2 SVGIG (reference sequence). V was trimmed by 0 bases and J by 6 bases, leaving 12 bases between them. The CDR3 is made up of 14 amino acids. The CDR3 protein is CAWSVQQGGNIQYF. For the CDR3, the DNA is TGTGCCTGGAGTGTACAGCAGGGGGGAAACATTCAGTACTTC.